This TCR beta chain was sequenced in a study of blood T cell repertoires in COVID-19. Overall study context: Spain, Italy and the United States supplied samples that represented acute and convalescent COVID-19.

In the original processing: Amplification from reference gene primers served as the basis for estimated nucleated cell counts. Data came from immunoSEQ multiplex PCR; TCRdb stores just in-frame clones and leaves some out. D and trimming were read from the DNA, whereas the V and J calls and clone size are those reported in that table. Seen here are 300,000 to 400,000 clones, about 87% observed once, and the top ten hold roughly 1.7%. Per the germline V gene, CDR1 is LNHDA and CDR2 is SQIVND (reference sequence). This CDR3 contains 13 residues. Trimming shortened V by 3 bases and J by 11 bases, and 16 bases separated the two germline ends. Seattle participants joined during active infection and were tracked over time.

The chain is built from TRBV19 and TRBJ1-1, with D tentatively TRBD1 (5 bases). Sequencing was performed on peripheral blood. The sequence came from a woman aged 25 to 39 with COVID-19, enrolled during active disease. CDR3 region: CASSITSQAGAFF. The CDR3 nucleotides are TGTGCCAGTAGTATTACTTCACAGGCTGGCGCTTTCTTT.